This T cell receptor (beta chain) was captured by sequencing in a study of blood T cell repertoires in COVID-19. Per the original methods: Reference gene primer amplification yielded estimated nucleated cell counts. Assay used: immunoSEQ multiplex PCR; TCRdb lists only in-frame clones, some missing. V, J and clone size are taken as reported in that table, and D and trimming were inferred from the DNA itself. The sample yields roughly 290,000 clones, roughly 89% seen once. Germline trimming cut 6 bases from V and 0 bases from J; bases unmatched to any gene: 8. CDR1 and CDR2 (germline): MDHEN, SYDVKM. The CDR3 is 18 amino acids. Membership in each cohort depended on participant-reported clinical history.

The chain couples TRBV28 to TRBJ2-1; 13 nucleotides line up with TRBD2. Source material: PBMCs or T cells enriched from blood (not recorded which). The TCR was taken from a woman aged 18-29 years with acute COVID-19. The DNA of the CDR3 is TGTGCCAGCAGACACGGACTAGCGGGAGCTCGCTCCTACAATGAGCAGTTCTTC. Residues: CASRHGLAGARSYNEQFF.